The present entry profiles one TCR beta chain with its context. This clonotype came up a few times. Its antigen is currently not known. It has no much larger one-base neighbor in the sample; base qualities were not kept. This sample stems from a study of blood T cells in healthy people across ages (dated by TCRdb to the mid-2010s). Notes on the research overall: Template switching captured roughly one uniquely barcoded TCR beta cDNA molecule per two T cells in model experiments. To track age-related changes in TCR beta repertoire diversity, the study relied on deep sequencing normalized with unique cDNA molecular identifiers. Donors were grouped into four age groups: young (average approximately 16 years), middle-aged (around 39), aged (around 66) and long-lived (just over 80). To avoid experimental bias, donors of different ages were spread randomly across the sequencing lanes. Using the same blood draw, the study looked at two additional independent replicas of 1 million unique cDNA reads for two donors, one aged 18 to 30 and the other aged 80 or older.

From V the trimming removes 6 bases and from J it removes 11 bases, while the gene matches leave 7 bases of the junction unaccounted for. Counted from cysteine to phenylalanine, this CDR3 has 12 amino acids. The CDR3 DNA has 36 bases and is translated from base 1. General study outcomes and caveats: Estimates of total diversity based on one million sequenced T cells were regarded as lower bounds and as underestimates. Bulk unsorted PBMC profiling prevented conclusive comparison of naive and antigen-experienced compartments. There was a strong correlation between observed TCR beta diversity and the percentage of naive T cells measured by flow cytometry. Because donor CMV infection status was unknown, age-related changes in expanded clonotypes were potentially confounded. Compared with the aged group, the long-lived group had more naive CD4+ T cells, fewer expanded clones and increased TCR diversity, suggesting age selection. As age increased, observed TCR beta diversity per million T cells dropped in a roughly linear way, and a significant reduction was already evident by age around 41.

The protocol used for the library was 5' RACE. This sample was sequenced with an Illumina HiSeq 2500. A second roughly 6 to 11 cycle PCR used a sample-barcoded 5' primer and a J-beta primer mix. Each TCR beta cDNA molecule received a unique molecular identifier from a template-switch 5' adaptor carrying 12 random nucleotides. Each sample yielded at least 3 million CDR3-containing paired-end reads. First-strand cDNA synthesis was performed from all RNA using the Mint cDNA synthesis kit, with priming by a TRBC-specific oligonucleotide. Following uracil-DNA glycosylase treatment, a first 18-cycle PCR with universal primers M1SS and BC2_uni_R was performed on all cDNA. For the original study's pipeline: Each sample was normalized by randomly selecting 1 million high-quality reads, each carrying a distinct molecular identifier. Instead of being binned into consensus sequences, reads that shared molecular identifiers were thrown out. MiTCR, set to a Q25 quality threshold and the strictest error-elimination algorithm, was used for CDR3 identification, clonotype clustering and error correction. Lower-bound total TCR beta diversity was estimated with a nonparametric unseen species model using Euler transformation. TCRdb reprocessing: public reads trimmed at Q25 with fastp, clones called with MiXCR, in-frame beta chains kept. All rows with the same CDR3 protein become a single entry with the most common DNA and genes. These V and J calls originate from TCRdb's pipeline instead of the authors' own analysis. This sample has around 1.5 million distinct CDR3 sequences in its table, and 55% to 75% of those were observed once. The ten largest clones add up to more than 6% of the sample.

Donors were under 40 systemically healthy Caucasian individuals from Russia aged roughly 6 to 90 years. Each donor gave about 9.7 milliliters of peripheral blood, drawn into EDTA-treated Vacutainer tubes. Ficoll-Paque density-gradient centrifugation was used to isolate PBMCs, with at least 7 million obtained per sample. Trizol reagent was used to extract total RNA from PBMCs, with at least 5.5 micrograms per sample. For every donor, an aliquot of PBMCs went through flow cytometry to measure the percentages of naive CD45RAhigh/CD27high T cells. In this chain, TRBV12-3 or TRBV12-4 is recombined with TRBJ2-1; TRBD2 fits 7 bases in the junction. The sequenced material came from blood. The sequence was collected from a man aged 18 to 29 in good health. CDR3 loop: CASSVTSSQQFF. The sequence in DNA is TGTGCCAGCAGCGTGACTAGCAGTCAGCAGTTCTTC.